These 24 T cell receptor beta chains came from one sample sequenced in a study of blood T cell repertoires in COVID-19. Clones were read by immunoSEQ multiplex PCR, and TCRdb kept only the in-frame ones, dropping some. The data contain under 300,000 clones, 75% to 90% of them singletons. Material for sequencing was peripheral blood. These receptors originate from a man between 60 and 75 years old who had recovered from COVID-19.

This rearrangement joins TRBV9 to TRBJ2-7, with D perhaps matching TRBD1 (5 bases). Germline CDR1 reads SGDLS; CDR2 reads YYNGEE. V was cut by 0 bases and J by 0 bases, with 13 bases left in between. This CDR3 spans 16 amino acids. The CDR3 sequence is CASSVVRGWPSYEQYF. The CDR3 DNA sequence: TGTGCCAGCAGCGTAGTAAGGGGTTGGCCCTCCTACGAGCAGTACTTC.

This clone was seen just once. This rearrangement joins TRBV29-1 to TRBJ2-7; the match to TRBD1 covers 7 bases. The germline V gene has CDR1 SQVTM and CDR2 ANQGSEA. J gave up 1 base and V 7 bases, and 7 bases lay outside the gene matches. The CDR3 covers 13 residues. The CDR3 DNA is TGCAGCGGTCTCAGACAGGGTTCCTACGAGCAGTACTTC. It specifies CSGLRQGSYEQYF.

The chain employs TRBV19 and TRBJ1-1, with D hard to call. The CDR3 length is 12 residues. With 9 bases removed from V and 1 base from J, the gap between germline ends came to 9 bases. Germline V CDR1 and CDR2: LNHDA, SQIVND (reference sequence). CDR3 sequence: CASRGWNTEAFF. Written as DNA, the CDR3 is TGTGCCAGCCGGGGATGGAACACTGAAGCTTTCTTT.

The CDR3 is CASSVTTDYTGELFF. CDR3 DNA sequence: TGTGCCAGCAGCGTGACGACAGATTACACCGGGGAGCTGTTTTTT. V usage is TRBV9 and J usage is TRBJ2-2; possibly TRBD1 for D (5 bases). The CDR3 sequence is 15 residues long. V was cut by 2 bases and J by 3 bases, with 11 bases left in between. Germline V gives CDR1 SGDLS, CDR2 YYNGEE.

This sequence joins TRBV7-6 and TRBJ2-1; 8 bases are a match to TRBD2. The CDR3 contains 16 residues. Trimming cost V 5 bases and J 5 bases; bases outside gene matches: 11. Germline V gene lookup returns CDR1 SGHVS and CDR2 FNYEAQ. The CDR3 loop reads CASSPRSGGADNEQFF. CDR3 sequence (DNA): TGTGCCAGCAGCCCTCGAAGCGGGGGCGCAGACAATGAGCAGTTCTTC.

The rearrangement joins TRBV10-1 to TRBJ2-2; possibly TRBD2 for D (5 bases). The CDR3 is 15 residues long. V was shortened by 0 bases and J by 6 bases, with 11 bases between the two germline ends. Germline V gene data show CDR1 as WNHNN and CDR2 as SYGVQD (reference sequence). The DNA for the CDR3 is TGCGCCAGCAGTGAGTCGGACTCACCGTCCGGGGAGCTGTTTTTT. This encodes CASSESDSPSGELFF.

CDR3 in DNA: TGTGCCAGCAGCGCTCGGGACAGCCGGGCCTATGGCTACACCTTC. Protein: CASSARDSRAYGYTF. The rearrangement links TRBV9 to TRBJ1-2; TRBD1 matches 7 bases. The CDR3 loop spans 15 amino acids. After removal of 3 bases from V and 4 bases from J, the junction contained 9 bases not matched to a gene. Germline values: CDR1 SGDLS, CDR2 YYNGEE.

V and J are TRBV12-3 or TRBV12-4 and TRBJ1-1, with unresolved D. This CDR3 has 13 residues. With 4 bases removed from V and 4 bases from J, the gap between germline ends came to 10 bases. The CDR3 DNA reads as TGTGCCAGCAGTTGGCGGGGTGGCACTGAAGCTTTCTTT. It translates to CASSWRGGTEAFF.

This sequence joins TRBV5-1 and TRBJ2-3, with 10 bases lining up with TRBD2. Germline CDR1 reads SGHRS; CDR2 reads YFSETQ. The CDR3 extends over 15 amino acids. V lost 2 bases to trimming and J lost 1 base; unmatched junction nucleotides: 1. This chain's CDR3 is CASSFLAGGTDTQYF. CDR3 nucleotide sequence: TGCGCCAGCAGCTTTCTAGCGGGGGGCACAGATACGCAGTATTTT.

V and J are TRBV19 and TRBJ1-6; tentative D call: TRBD1 (5 bases). CDR3 length: 15 amino acids. Germline lookup yields CDR1 LNHDA and CDR2 SQIVND (reference sequence). V lost 1 base and J lost 10, with 14 bases in between. CDR3 protein: CASSIALQAVSPLHF. The CDR3, as DNA: TGTGCCAGTAGTATAGCTTTACAGGCGGTATCACCCCTCCACTTT.

In its sample, this clone was seen a few times. The chain carries TRBV7-9 and TRBJ1-4; D uncertain. V lost 2 bases and J lost 4, with 11 bases in between. Germline loops: CDR1 SEHNR, CDR2 FQNEAQ (reference sequence). CDR3 length: 15 amino acids. CDR3 DNA sequence: TGTGCCAGCAGCTTATATGGACGGGATAATGAAAAACTGTTTTTT. This gives the protein CASSLYGRDNEKLFF.

The V gene is TRBV5-4, the J gene TRBJ1-2; D gene ambiguous. Per the germline V gene, CDR1 is SGHNT and CDR2 is YYREEE (reference sequence). The CDR3 sequence is 12 residues long. V lost 0 bases to trimming and J lost 6 bases, with 6 bases between them. CDR3 loop: CASSLGANGYTF. The CDR3 DNA is TGTGCCAGCAGCTTGGGGGCGAATGGCTACACCTTC.

This chain links TRBV9 with TRBJ1-3, with 10 bases aligning to TRBD1. From germline, CDR1 is SGDLS and CDR2 YYNGEE. The V segment lost 6 bases and the J segment 0 bases; nucleotides outside the gene matches: 12. The CDR3 runs to 18 residues. The CDR3 nucleotides are TGTGCCAGCACCGGCGGGACAGGGGACCCGAGCTCTGGAAACACCATATATTTT. This codes for CASTGGTGDPSSGNTIYF.

This chain links TRBV25-1 with TRBJ1-6; D gene ambiguous. The germline V gene encodes CDR1 MGHDK and CDR2 SYGVNS. V lost 1 base and J lost 3, with 7 bases in between. The CDR3 has 15 amino acids. The CDR3 DNA reads as TGTGCCAGCAGTGAATCGGCAGGCTATAATTCACCCCTCCACTTT. Amino acids: CASSESAGYNSPLHF.

The chain uses TRBV6-1 and TRBJ1-3; no definite D call. This CDR3 region has 16 residues. CDR1 is MNHNS, CDR2 SASEGT, per germline. Trimming took 3 bases from V and 2 from J, leaving 14 bases between them. CDR3 bases: TGTGCCAGCAGTGACTGGTCGAGGGTGGCTGGAAACACCATATATTTT. Residues: CASSDWSRVAGNTIYF.

This chain connects TRBV10-3 to TRBJ2-7; maybe TRBD1 (7 bases). Trimming pared 10 bases from V and 2 bases from J, leaving 18 bases between. This CDR3 comprises 14 residues. The germline CDR1 and CDR2 sequences are ENHRY and SYGVKD. The CDR3 reads CASNYQGEAYEQYF. The CDR3 DNA reads as TGTGCCAGTAATTACCAGGGGGAGGCCTACGAGCAGTACTTC.

Ten or more counts support this clone. The chain couples TRBV30 to TRBJ1-1; the D is unclear. The germline CDR1 and CDR2 sequences are GTSNPN and SVGIG (reference sequence). V lost 2 bases, J lost 11 bases, and 12 bases lay in between. The length of the CDR3 is 11 residues. This CDR3 reads CAWSQKGDAFF. The CDR3 nucleotides read TGTGCCTGGAGTCAGAAGGGAGACGCTTTCTTT.

This chain connects TRBV4-2 to TRBJ1-4; 7 bases are shared with TRBD1. The germline gives CDR1 LGHNA, CDR2 YNFKEQ. V dropped 4 bases and J dropped 7; count of bases not matched to a gene: 9. This CDR3 is 15 amino acids long. For the CDR3, the DNA is TGTGCCAGCAGCCCCCACAAGGGGGCGGTTGAAAAACTGTTTTTT. It codes for CASSPHKGAVEKLFF.

The chain joins TRBV5-6 to TRBJ2-7; TRBD1 is a possible D gene (6 bases). The V end was cut by 0 bases, the J end by 7 bases, with 11 bases between. The CDR3 length is 13 residues. Germline V gene sequence: CDR1 SGHDT, CDR2 YYEEEE. Written as DNA, the CDR3 is TGTGCCAGCAGCTTGGGCAGGGGTGGAGAGCAGTACGTC. It codes for CASSLGRGGEQYV.

Concerning this clone: Given a much more abundant clone one base away, this may be a read error. In the same sample, other DNA sequences code for this CDR3. The chain joins TRBV27 to TRBJ1-1; 10 nucleotides align to TRBD1. There are 13 residues in the CDR3. The germline gives CDR1 MNHEY, CDR2 SMNVEV (reference sequence). This CDR3 reads CATRQGANTEAFF. DNA of the CDR3: TGTGCCACCAGACAGGGGGCTAACACTGAAGCCTTCTTT.

V is TRBV5-1 and J is TRBJ2-1; 9 bases match TRBD1. V shed 4 bases and J 7 bases; nucleotides not matched to a gene: 12. This CDR3 is built from 16 residues. CDR1 is SGHRS, CDR2 YFSETQ, per germline. In DNA, the CDR3 is TGCGCCAGCAGCCCCCCGGTTGGACAGGGGAAAAATGAGCAGTTCTTC. Residues: CASSPPVGQGKNEQFF.

The rearrangement uses TRBV3-1 (or the pseudogene TRBV3-2) and TRBJ1-4; D possibly corresponds to TRBD1 (6 bases). V lost 4 bases and J lost 2, with 17 bases in between. Germline V gene data show CDR1 as LGHDT and CDR2 as YNNKEL (reference sequence). This CDR3 is 17 amino acids long. The chain's CDR3 is CASSRFRGPATNEKLFF. CDR3 sequence (DNA): TGTGCCAGCAGCCGCTTCAGGGGTCCGGCGACTAATGAAAAACTGTTTTTT.

V gene TRBV2 combines with J gene TRBJ2-3; D remains ambiguous. This CDR3 region has 11 residues. In germline, CDR1 is SNHLY, CDR2 FYNNEI. Trimming took 5 bases from V and 4 from J, leaving 4 bases between them. This chain's CDR3 is CASSYSDTQYF. The CDR3 nucleotides are TGTGCCAGCAGTTATTCAGATACGCAGTATTTT. The full variable domain, its missing parts supplied by reference TRBV2 and TRBJ2-3, is EPEVTQTPSHQVTQMGQEVILRCVPISNHLYFYWYRQILGQKVEFLVSFYNNEISEKSEIFDDQFSVERPDGSNFTLKIRSTKLEDSAMYFCASSYSDTQYFGPGTRLTVL.

V and J are TRBV5-6 and TRBJ2-7; D not certain. In germline, CDR1 is SGHDT, CDR2 YYEEEE. CDR3 length: 14 residues. Trimming shortened V by 2 bases and J by 5 bases, and 14 bases separated the two germline ends. CDR3 protein: CASSLFRGYDEQYF. The CDR3 DNA reads as TGTGCCAGCAGCTTATTCCGCGGATATGACGAGCAGTACTTC.